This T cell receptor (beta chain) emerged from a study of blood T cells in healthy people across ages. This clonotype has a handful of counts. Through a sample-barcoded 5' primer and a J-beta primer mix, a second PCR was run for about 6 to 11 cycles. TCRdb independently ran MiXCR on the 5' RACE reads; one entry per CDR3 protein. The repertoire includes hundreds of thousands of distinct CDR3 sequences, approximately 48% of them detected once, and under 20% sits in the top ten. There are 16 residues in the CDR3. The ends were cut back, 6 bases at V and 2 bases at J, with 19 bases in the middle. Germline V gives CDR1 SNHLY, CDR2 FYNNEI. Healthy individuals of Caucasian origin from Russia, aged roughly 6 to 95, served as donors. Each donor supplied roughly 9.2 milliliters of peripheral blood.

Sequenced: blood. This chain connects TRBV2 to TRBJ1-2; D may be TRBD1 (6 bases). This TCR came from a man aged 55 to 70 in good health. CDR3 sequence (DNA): TGTGCCAGCAGCCGATCGGGCAACAGGGAGAACTATGGCTACACCTTC. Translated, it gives CASSRSGNRENYGYTF.